The rows below give T cell receptor beta chains drawn from one sample of a study of T cells in Graves' hyperthyroidism and ophthalmopathy. Each CDR3 protein is one row after TCRdb ran MiXCR on the multiplex PCR reads. Of under 450,000 distinct CDR3 sequences listed, 15% to 20% were seen once; the top ten hold approximately 35%. The sequenced sample consisted of blood. The receptors originated from a young woman with Graves' hyperthyroidism that later progressed to Graves' ophthalmopathy. The conserved cysteine and the conserved F or W are not part of the CDR3 here.

TRBV2	ASSALRVAQY
TRBV19	ASSTTGLMNTEAF
TRBV10-3	AISADRETQY
TRBV6-1	ASSGTGGTSTYEQY
TRBV6-1	ASSVNPTGDYGYT
TRBV28	ASSQLAGGYNEQF
TRBV3-1	ASSQGYGNSPLH
TRBV7-9	ASSLMVGAGNTIY
TRBV14	ASSRGTSGRAEELF
TRBV28	ASRSGQALYGYT
TRBV12-3/TRBV12-4	ASSSHDTGELF
TRBV19	ASSVYTSNEQF
TRBV19	ASSIGGRSNTEAF
TRBV11-2	ASSLFSPYGTSYNEQF
TRBV7-2	ASSPWDSPKNTEAF
TRBV10-3	AISGGTSGSVNTGELF
TRBV10-1	ASTAGPGYEQY
TRBV5-1	ASRQGYTGELF
TRBV5-1	ASSLALSGSSYNEQF
TRBV6-1	ASRDRGLMGEQY
TRBV6-2/TRBV6-3	ASSPTGTSGRYIQY
TRBV7-9	ASTILPNTGELF
TRBV20-1	SAFSRDAYTGELF
TRBV7-9	ASIVDRGRQY
TRBV4-1	ASSQAGGSYGYT
TRBV6-1	ASRIQGGNQPQH
TRBV9	ASSVGVGQGYGYT
TRBV28	ASSLWQGPETQY
TRBV7-9	ASSLVDPGQGRGYT
TRBV5-1	ASSLATGNTGELF
TRBV2	ASRGAGSDTGELF
TRBV19	ASSTTAQSPEAF
TRBV15	ATSRGGMQNEKLF
TRBV29-1	SVGLAGGAETQY
TRBV2	ASSQGRAGSGETQY
TRBV5-1	ASSLGSGRETQY
TRBV15	ATSRDLGGHEQF
TRBV7-9	ASSLSTGLIGYEQY
TRBV3-1	ASSQYRRTPPRGYT
TRBV28	ASSLLWGGPGELF
TRBV20-1	SARDVAITDTQY
TRBV4-2	ASSRVTTEAF
TRBV10-3	AIPGVGGELF
TRBV20-1	SAREVGGDYGYT
TRBV13	ASSLWPGELF
TRBV28	ASSLRTVYNEQF
TRBV20-1	SARPSRDTSPEETQY
TRBV15	ATSMRSTRRDTH
TRBV28	ASSLPPESLGSWGEKLF
TRBV20-1	SARRTSGRGLGGSYNEQF
TRBV3-1	ASSQGFRLDGYT
TRBV2	ASSIGESYEQY
TRBV3-1	ASSQDLSRLAGFLTGDQY
TRBV3-1	ASSQLASSYEQY
TRBV27	ASSRRLAGSSYEQY